This section outlines one TCR beta chain sequence together with its context. What it binds is not known. This sample is part of a study of PD-L1 blockade in urothelial cancer. The overall study: The patients had undergone anywhere from 0 to 3 prior chemotherapy regimens. Samples came from 3 weeks, at the second dose, and 6 weeks into treatment. Among blood samples, the median T cell count was some 150,000.

Generated by immunoSEQ multiplex PCR, the TCRdb table keeps only in-frame clones and is missing some. The sample gives tens of thousands of clones, about four fifths of which show up once; approximately 2.9% is in the top ten. Whole-study results and caveats: Those with durable benefit had larger increases in tumor-associated blood clones at 3 weeks.

Looked up from germline, CDR1 is LNHDA and CDR2 is SQIVND (reference sequence). CDR3 length: 13 amino acids. The V gene end was trimmed by 3 bases and the J gene end by 5 bases; junction bases not matched to a gene: 3. This specimen was PBMCs, taken around atezolizumab (anti-PD-L1) treatment. This TCR was sampled from a man aged 65 to 79 with urothelial cancer. V usage is TRBV19 and J usage is TRBJ2-5; 7 bases agree with TRBD1. CDR3 DNA: TGTGCCAGTAGTATGACAGGGTTGGAGACCCAGTACTTC. Encoded protein: CASSMTGLETQYF.